Below, one TCR beta chain is given with its context. The sample is drawn from a study of blood T cell repertoires in COVID-19. Study information: Italy, Spain and the United States were the sources of the convalescent and acute COVID-19 samples.

This table comes from immunoSEQ multiplex PCR, and its TCRdb copy is limited to in-frame clones, with some not included. The sample yields just over 95,000 clones, 82% seen once. Germline lookup yields CDR1 MGHDK and CDR2 SYGVNS. V lost 4 bases, J lost 3 bases, and 8 bases stayed unmatched. CDR3 length equals 15 residues. The sequence came from a man at least 80 years old with acute or convalescent COVID-19. The chain recombines TRBV25-1 with TRBJ1-1, with 7 bases aligning to TRBD1. Sequences were obtained from peripheral blood. CDR3 coding DNA: TGTGCCAGCAGTGGGCAACACACAGGGGACACTGAAGCTTTCTTT. As protein: CASSGQHTGDTEAFF.